This T cell receptor (beta chain) was sequenced in a study of OX40 agonist ivuxolimab in advanced cancers. Overall study context: Dosing consisted of intravenous ivuxolimab at 0.01 to 10 mg/kg every 2 weeks. People in dose escalation had one of these cancers: hepatocellular carcinoma, melanoma, renal cell or head and neck cancer.

On this clone: What it binds is unknown.

Sequencing was performed with immunoSEQ multiplex PCR; in TCRdb, only in-frame clones are kept and a portion is missing. Here the sample spans 50,000 to 65,000 clones, 75% to 90% being singletons. Findings of the study overall: Among T cells, CD8+ cells averaged more expanded clones than CD4+ cells.

Deletions cut 2 bases from V and 2 bases from J, with 8 bases between. The CDR3 totals 14 residues. CDR1 and CDR2 (germline): SEHNR, FQNEAQ (reference sequence). The sequencing used CD4+ or CD8+ T cells sorted from blood, collected in a trial of the OX40 agonist ivuxolimab. This clonotype was sampled from an adult with an advanced solid tumor such as melanoma, head and neck, liver or kidney cancer. The chain couples TRBV7-9 to TRBJ2-3; tentatively, D is TRBD2 (6 bases). In DNA form, the CDR3 reads TGTGCCAGCAGCTTACGGGGGAACACAGATACGCAGTATTTT. This codes for CASSLRGNTDTQYF.